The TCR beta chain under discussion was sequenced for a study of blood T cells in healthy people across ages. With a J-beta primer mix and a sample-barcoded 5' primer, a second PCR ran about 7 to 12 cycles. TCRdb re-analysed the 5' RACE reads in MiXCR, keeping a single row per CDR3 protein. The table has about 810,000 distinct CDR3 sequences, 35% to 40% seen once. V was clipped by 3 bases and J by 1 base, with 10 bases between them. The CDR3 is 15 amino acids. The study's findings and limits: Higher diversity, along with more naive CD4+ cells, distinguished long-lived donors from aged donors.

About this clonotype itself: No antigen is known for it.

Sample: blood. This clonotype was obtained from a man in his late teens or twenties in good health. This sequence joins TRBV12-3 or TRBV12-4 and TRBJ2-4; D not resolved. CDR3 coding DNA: TGTGCCAGCAGTTTCGGGTCTGATGCCAAAAACATTCAGTACTTC. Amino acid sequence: CASSFGSDAKNIQYF.